The clone carrying this T cell receptor (beta chain) has more than one count but fewer than ten. This record comes from a study of response to subunit inactivated influenza vaccine. The CDR3 loop spans 16 amino acids. The germline V and J ends were trimmed by 11 bases and 4 bases, with 24 bases remaining between them. Germline-derived CDR1 and CDR2 are SEHNR and FQNEAQ (reference sequence). TCRdb fed the RT-PCR reads into MiXCR, producing one record per CDR3 protein. The sample lists about 540,000 distinct CDR3 sequences; approximately 22% were seen once. The data were also submitted as part of a second study, on T cells expressing NK-cell markers. That study reports: UMIs were included in TCR beta cDNA generated by 5'RACE template switching. The TCR beta repertoires originated in sorted CD3+CD56+NKG2C+, CD3+CD56+NKG2C- and CD3+CD56-NKG2C+ T cells. Seropositivity for HCMV was found in seven of the eight sequenced donors, with one seronegative. Dominant NKG2C+ clonotypes in roughly six donors made up roughly 1.0-7.0% of CD8+ T cells. For a few donors, these clonotypes were likewise the leading ones in the CD3+CD56-NKG2C+ fraction.

This clonotype was sampled from a man between 50 and 59 years old who received an inactivated influenza vaccine. The source was CD4+ T cells sorted from PBMCs, collected approximately 12 days after vaccination. The chain carries TRBV7-9 and TRBJ1-3, with D uncertain. DNA of the CDR3: TGTGCCTCTTTCCAATTCGGTATGGCCGCAGGAAACACCATATATTTT. Translated: CASFQFGMAAGNTIYF.